The clone carrying this T cell receptor (beta chain) was observed at least ten times. The sample is drawn from a study of shared clonotypes between healthy human individuals. Some clones are missing from TCRdb's copy, which holds only in-frame ones; the method was immunoSEQ multiplex PCR. The sample lists about 490,000 clones, more than 75% occurring once. Germline CDR1 is MDHEN and CDR2 is SYDVKM. Losses at the gene ends were 6 bases for V and 5 bases for J; bases not matched to a gene: 9. The CDR3 sequence is 15 residues long. The sample consisted of PBMCs. This chain joins TRBV28 and TRBJ1-2; 10 bases match TRBD1. The source of this sequence is a woman in her forties in good health. Some clones in this sample may be carry-over from other donors' samples. CDR3 sequence (DNA): TGTGCCAGCAGATCCAACGCGGGACAGGGGTATGGCTACACCTTC. It is translated as CASRSNAGQGYGYTF.